Shown below are 32 T cell receptor beta chains from a single sample sequenced in a study of T cells in localized non-small cell lung cancer. Assay: immunoSEQ multiplex PCR; the TCRdb copy retains only in-frame clones and omits some. Seen here are about 41,000 clones, approximately 80% observed once, and the top ten hold 7.5% to 8%. This material consisted of PBMCs, taken before any cancer treatment. These receptors were taken from a man aged 40 to 69 with stage II lung adenocarcinoma.

The rearrangement uses TRBV6-5 and TRBJ2-7; maybe TRBD1 (6 bases). CDR3 length: 14 amino acids. CDR1 is MNHEY, CDR2 SVGAGI, per germline. V was cut by 3 bases and J by 0 bases, with 9 bases left in between. CDR3 protein: CASSYGQFSYEQYF. CDR3 DNA sequence: TGTGCCAGCAGTTATGGACAGTTCTCCTACGAGCAGTACTTC.

The V and J genes are TRBV11-1 and TRBJ2-7, with TRBD1 identical over 7 bases. Per the germline V gene, CDR1 is SGHAT and CDR2 is FQDESV (reference sequence). The V gene end was trimmed by 10 bases and the J gene end by 5 bases; junction bases not matched to a gene: 11. There are 13 residues in the CDR3. The CDR3 loop reads CATRQGPEDEQYF. For the CDR3, the DNA is TGTGCCACTAGACAGGGTCCGGAGGACGAGCAGTACTTC.

The rearrangement uses TRBV19 and TRBJ2-3; D assignment may be TRBD1 or TRBD2 (5 bases each). The V gene's germline CDR1 is LNHDA and CDR2 SQIVND (reference sequence). The ends were cut back, 2 bases at V and 6 bases at J, with 9 bases in the middle. This CDR3 contains 13 residues. The CDR3 sequence: CASSITREDTQYF. Written as DNA, the CDR3 is TGTGCCAGTAGTATAACCAGGGAGGATACGCAGTATTTT.

The rearrangement uses TRBV19 and TRBJ1-5; D gene ambiguous. With 3 bases removed from V and 0 bases from J, the gap between germline ends came to 9 bases. The CDR3 runs 15 residues. Germline V lookup: CDR1 LNHDA, CDR2 SQIVND (reference sequence). This chain's CDR3 is CASSIYGDSNQPQHF. The CDR3 bases are TGTGCCAGTAGTATTTACGGGGATAGCAATCAGCCCCAGCATTTT.

This clone was counted only a few times. The gene calls are TRBV15 and TRBJ1-3; no clear D. The CDR3 is made up of 15 amino acids. Trimming cost V 1 base and J 0 bases, with 7 bases left between them. The V gene's germline CDR1 is LNHNV and CDR2 YYDKDF (reference sequence). CDR3 nucleotides: TGTGCCACCAGCAGAGCTTCGCGCTCTGGAAACACCATATATTTT. Protein product: CATSRASRSGNTIYF. Complete variable domain (other parts from reference TRBV15 and TRBJ1-3): DAMVIQNPRYQVTQFGKPVTLSCSQTLNHNVMYWYQQKSSQAPKLLFHYYDKDFNNEADTPDNFQSRRPNTSFCFLDIRSPGLGDTAMYLCATSRASRSGNTIYFGEGSWLTVV.

The chain employs TRBV7-2 and TRBJ2-2; 12 bases align to TRBD2. The CDR3 is 16 residues long. CDR1 is SGHTA and CDR2 is FQGNSA in the germline V gene. V was pared by 3 bases and J by 6 bases, with 5 bases of the junction left unmatched. CDR3 bases: TGTGCCAGCAGCTTGAGGACTAGCGGGATACCCGGGGAGCTGTTTTTT. Protein sequence: CASSLRTSGIPGELFF.

This clone qualifies as medium-sized. The CDR3 loop is CASSLLRGNTEAFF. For the CDR3, the DNA is TGTGCCAGCAGCTTATTAAGAGGAAACACTGAAGCTTTCTTT. The chain uses TRBV7-6 and TRBJ1-1; D gene ambiguous. Deletions cut 2 bases from V and 2 bases from J, with 9 bases between. The length of the CDR3 is 14 residues. Germline V gene lookup returns CDR1 SGHVS and CDR2 FNYEAQ.

This chain uses TRBV11-1 with TRBJ2-3, with 9 bases aligning to TRBD1. Germline lookup yields CDR1 SGHAT and CDR2 FQDESV (reference sequence). The CDR3 runs to 15 residues. Trimming cost V 5 bases and J 6 bases; bases outside gene matches: 9. The CDR3 reads CASSGGRDRVDTQYF. Here the CDR3 DNA reads TGTGCCAGCAGCGGGGGTAGGGACAGGGTCGATACGCAGTATTTT.

This chain connects TRBV7-9 to TRBJ2-1; 7 bases are a match to TRBD2. Germline V gives CDR1 SEHNR, CDR2 FQNEAQ (reference sequence). After removal of 5 bases from V and 8 bases from J, the junction contained 9 bases not matched to a gene. The CDR3 runs to 14 residues. CDR3 protein: CASSPGLDLDEQFF. For the CDR3, the DNA is TGTGCCAGCAGCCCCGGACTAGATTTGGATGAGCAGTTCTTC.

The count of this clone is one. V and J are TRBV5-1 and TRBJ2-3, with 11 bases matching TRBD1. V shed 5 bases and J 3 bases; nucleotides not matched to a gene: 5. The CDR3 covers 15 residues. Germline V gene sequence: CDR1 SGHRS, CDR2 YFSETQ. CDR3 nucleotide sequence: TGCGCCAGCAGGGTCGGGACAGGGGGTACAGATACGCAGTATTTT. This sequence encodes CASRVGTGGTDTQYF. The full variable domain, completed using reference TRBV5-1 and TRBJ2-3, is KAGVTQTPRYLIKTRGQQVTLSCSPISGHRSVSWYQQTPGQGLQFLFEYFSETQRNKGNFPGRFSGRQFSNSRSEMNVSTLELGDSALYLCASRVGTGGTDTQYFGPGTRLTVL.

This sequence joins TRBV23-1 and TRBJ1-5; maybe TRBD1 (5 bases). TRBV23-1 is an open reading frame whose function is uncertain. CDR3 length: 17 amino acids. V shed 11 bases and J shed 0 bases, with 23 bases lying between them. The CDR3 is CAWARGRRPYSNQPQHF. CDR3 in DNA: TGCGCCTGGGCTAGGGGACGGCGACCGTATAGCAATCAGCCCCAGCATTTT.

About this clone itself: The junction and the germline gene differ at one end; a read error may be behind it. The sample carries other DNA sequences with the same CDR3. The V and J genes are TRBV9 and TRBJ2-2, with D possibly being TRBD2 (5 bases). The CDR3 length is 12 residues. Germline loops: CDR1 SGDLS, CDR2 YYNGEE. CDR3 loop: CASSANTGELFF. CDR3 bases: TGTGCCAGCAGCGCTAACACCGGGGAGCTGTTTTTC.

V and J are TRBV7-3 and TRBJ2-3, with D perhaps matching TRBD2 (6 bases). V lost 4 bases to trimming and J lost 2 bases, with 10 bases between them. This CDR3 contains 14 residues. The germline V gene has CDR1 SGHTA and CDR2 FQGTGA. This chain's CDR3 is CASSSGLITDTQYF. CDR3 in DNA: TGTGCCAGCAGCTCGGGACTCATCACAGATACGCAGTATTTT. The full variable domain, with the rest looked up from reference TRBV7-3 and TRBJ2-3, is GAGVSQTPSNKVTEKGKYVELRCDPISGHTALYWYRQSLGQGPEFLIYFQGTGAADDSGLPNDRFFAVRPEGSVSTLKIQRTERGDSAVYLCASSSGLITDTQYFGPGTRLTVL.

This chain joins TRBV27 and TRBJ1-5, with D uncertain. The CDR3 is 17 amino acids. From germline, CDR1 is MNHEY and CDR2 SMNVEV (reference sequence). V was trimmed by 3 bases and J by 0 bases, leaving 15 bases between them. CDR3 sequence (DNA): TGTGCCAGCAGTTTCTACCCGCCGGGTGTTAGCAATCAGCCCCAGCATTTT. Its protein product is CASSFYPPGVSNQPQHF.

This chain connects TRBV19 to TRBJ2-1; 14 nucleotides match TRBD2. Germline trimming cut 5 bases from V and 9 bases from J; bases unmatched to any gene: 9. Per the germline V gene, CDR1 is LNHDA and CDR2 is SQIVND (reference sequence). The length of the CDR3 is 16 residues. The CDR3 region is CASSSLRTSGRFEQFF. CDR3 bases: TGTGCCAGTAGTTCACTCCGGACTAGCGGGAGGTTTGAGCAGTTCTTC.

The CDR3 reads CAARDRLNTEAFF. In nucleotides, the CDR3 is TGTGCCGCAAGGGACAGACTGAACACTGAAGCTTTCTTT. This chain connects TRBV6-6 to TRBJ1-1, with TRBD1 matching over 7 bases. Germline V gene lookup returns CDR1 MNHNY and CDR2 SVGAGI (reference sequence). Trimming removed 11 bases from V and 0 bases from J; junction bases left unmatched: 6. The CDR3 loop spans 13 amino acids.

This chain links TRBV27 with TRBJ2-7, with 9 bases identical to TRBD1. The CDR3 is 14 residues long. J was trimmed by 6 bases and V by 5 bases; bases with no gene match: 8. Germline-derived CDR1 and CDR2 are MNHEY and SMNVEV (reference sequence). CDR3 region: CASSPGDRVSEQYF. CDR3 DNA sequence: TGTGCCAGCAGTCCAGGGGACAGGGTGAGCGAGCAGTACTTC.

The chain carries TRBV11-2 and TRBJ2-5; 10 bases agree with TRBD1. This CDR3 has 16 amino acids. The junction had 8 bases not matched to a gene; V was cut back by 5 bases and J by 2 bases. From germline, CDR1 is SGHAT and CDR2 FQNNGV. The CDR3 sequence is CASSDRGQGLQETQYF. In DNA, the CDR3 is TGTGCCAGCAGCGACAGGGGGCAGGGACTACAAGAGACCCAGTACTTC. The full variable domain, rest sourced from reference TRBV11-2 and TRBJ2-5, is EAGVAQSPRYKIIEKRQSVAFWCNPISGHATLYWYQQILGQGPKLLIQFQNNGVVDDSQLPKDRFSAERLKGVDSTLKIQPAKLEDSAVYLCASSDRGQGLQETQYFGPGTRLLVL.

The genes are TRBV6-6 and TRBJ1-5; 7 bases map to TRBD1. The CDR3 extends over 14 amino acids. V was clipped by 5 bases and J by 4 bases; unmatched bases: 5. Germline V gene data show CDR1 as MNHNY and CDR2 as SVGAGI (reference sequence). CDR3 nucleotide sequence: TGTGCCAGCAGTACCGGGACAGCTAATCAGCCCCAGCATTTT. Its translation is CASSTGTANQPQHF.

The chain combines TRBV6-1 with TRBJ1-5; 8 nucleotides align to TRBD1. Germline values: CDR1 MNHNS, CDR2 SASEGT. This CDR3 spans 17 amino acids. Trimming removed 1 base from V and 0 bases from J; junction bases left unmatched: 5. The CDR3 region has the DNA TGTGCCAGCAGTGAAGGGACAGGGTTTTATAGCAATCAGCCCCAGCATTTT. Translation gives CASSEGTGFYSNQPQHF.

The chain recombines TRBV11-2 with TRBJ2-5; TRBD1 agrees at 8 bases. The germline V gene encodes CDR1 SGHAT and CDR2 FQNNGV. The CDR3 totals 15 residues. V dropped 5 bases and J dropped 5; count of bases not matched to a gene: 10. CDR3 coding DNA: TGTGCCAGCAGCAATGACAGGGGCGGAGGCGAGACCCAGTACTTC. It translates to CASSNDRGGGETQYF.

The chain couples TRBV29-1 to TRBJ1-3; maybe TRBD1 (6 bases). The CDR3 has 12 amino acids. Germline V gives CDR1 SQVTM, CDR2 ANQGSEA. Trimming cost V 7 bases and J 2 bases, with 9 bases left between them. The DNA of the CDR3 is TGCAGCGCCACAGGGACTGGAAACACCATATATTTT. It encodes CSATGTGNTIYF.

This clone showed up just once. The chain is built from TRBV6-6 and TRBJ1-6, with 7 bases fitting TRBD1. Germline V lookup: CDR1 MNHNY, CDR2 SVGAGI (reference sequence). With V trimmed by 6 bases and J by 11 bases, 7 bases remained unmatched. The CDR3 is made up of 13 amino acids. This CDR3 is CASSQTGRTPLHF. DNA for the CDR3: TGTGCCAGCAGCCAGACAGGGAGGACACCCCTCCACTTT.

The rearrangement links TRBV6-1 to TRBJ1-1; unclear D gene. This CDR3 spans 15 amino acids. Looked up from germline, CDR1 is MNHNS and CDR2 is SASEGT. V dropped 3 bases and J dropped 4 bases, with 15 bases sitting between them. CDR3 bases: TGTGCCAGCAGTGATAGGCGGAGGACGGGCACTGAAGCTTTCTTT. Translated: CASSDRRRTGTEAFF.

The chain combines TRBV7-2 with TRBJ2-7; 14 bases agree with TRBD2. This CDR3 has 16 amino acids. Germline-derived CDR1 and CDR2 are SGHTA and FQGNSA. The trim removed 5 bases at V and 1 base at J, leaving 4 bases unmatched. This CDR3 reads CASSTGTSGRSYEQYF. The CDR3 nucleotides are TGTGCCAGCAGCACAGGGACTAGCGGGAGATCCTACGAGCAGTACTTC. Drawing the rest from reference TRBV7-2 and TRBJ2-7, the complete variable domain is GAGVSQSPSNKVTEKGKDVELRCDPISGHTALYWYRQSLGQGLEFLIYFQGNSAPDKSGLPSDRFSAERTGGSVSTLTIQRTQQEDSAVYLCASSTGTSGRSYEQYFGPGTRLTVT.

CDR3 region: CASSGGTSGKETQYF. The CDR3 DNA follows: TGTGCCAGCAGTGGGGGGACTAGCGGGAAAGAGACCCAGTACTTC. The chain combines TRBV28 with TRBJ2-5; TRBD2 matches at 13 bases. This CDR3 is built from 15 residues. V shed 5 bases, J shed 3 bases, and the junction held 3 bases outside the gene matches. CDR1 is MDHEN and CDR2 is SYDVKM in the germline V gene.

CDR3 DNA: TGCGCCAGCAGCTCGCCGGACAGGGTCGACTATGGCTACACCTTC. Amino acid sequence: CASSSPDRVDYGYTF. The chain links TRBV5-1 to TRBJ1-2; 8 bases map to TRBD1. CDR1 SGHRS and CDR2 YFSETQ come from the germline V gene. J lost 3 bases, V lost 3 bases, and 7 bases had no gene match. The CDR3 is made up of 15 amino acids.

The chain links TRBV6-5 to TRBJ1-2, with 7 bases that match TRBD1. The CDR3 is made up of 12 amino acids. J gave up 9 bases and V 8 bases, and 9 bases lay outside the gene matches. The germline V gene encodes CDR1 MNHEY and CDR2 SVGAGI. The CDR3 bases are TGTGCCAGCCGACGGGACAGCACGAGCTACACCTTC. Translated, it gives CASRRDSTSYTF.

The chain recombines TRBV7-2 with TRBJ2-6; D is unresolved. This CDR3 region has 14 residues. V lost 5 bases, J lost 1 base, and 6 bases lay in between. In germline, CDR1 is SGHTA, CDR2 FQGNSA. For the CDR3, the DNA is TGTGCCAGCAGCCCGGGTTCTGGGGCCAACGTCCTGACTTTC. Protein sequence: CASSPGSGANVLTF. Complete variable domain (other parts from reference TRBV7-2 and TRBJ2-6): GAGVSQSPSNKVTEKGKDVELRCDPISGHTALYWYRQSLGQGLEFLIYFQGNSAPDKSGLPSDRFSAERTGGSVSTLTIQRTQQEDSAVYLCASSPGSGANVLTFGAGSRLTVL.

This chain uses TRBV5-6 with TRBJ2-7; 10 bases match TRBD2. The junction had 5 bases not matched to a gene; V was cut back by 0 bases and J by 5 bases. CDR1 and CDR2 (germline): SGHDT, YYEEEE. The CDR3 contains 15 residues. CDR3 nucleotides: TGTGCCAGCAGCTTGGCGGCCAGCGGGAGGGACGAGCAGTACTTC. It is translated as CASSLAASGRDEQYF.

J is TRBJ2-2 and V is TRBV7-8; 7 nucleotides align to TRBD1. The CDR3 extends over 13 amino acids. V trimming: 3 bases; J trimming: 7 bases; junction bases outside the gene matches: 2. The germline gives CDR1 SGHVS, CDR2 FQNEAQ. CDR3 sequence reads: CASSFTGDGELFF. In DNA form, the CDR3 reads TGTGCCAGCAGCTTCACAGGGGACGGGGAGCTGTTTTTT.

In this sample, this clone turned up once. The J gene is TRBJ1-1, the V gene TRBV6-5; D gene uncertain. The CDR3 has 12 residues. Germline assignment: CDR1 MNHEY and CDR2 SVGAGI. The V end lost 4 bases, the J end lost 0 bases, and 3 bases lay between the germline ends. Here the CDR3 reads CASSWVNTEAFF. Here the CDR3 DNA reads TGTGCCAGCAGTTGGGTGAACACTGAAGCTTTCTTT.